This TCR beta chain was profiled in a study of blood T cell repertoires in COVID-19. Measured with immunoSEQ multiplex PCR; TCRdb has only the in-frame clones, and not every one. This table has 300,000 to 400,000 clones, 87% appearing once. This clone has just one count. This CDR3 is built from 13 residues. The germline CDR1 and CDR2 sequences are SNHLY and FYNNEI. With 5 bases removed from V and 4 bases from J, the gap between germline ends came to 6 bases. This TCR came from a woman aged 55-70 years with COVID-19, enrolled during active disease. The chain has TRBV2 and TRBJ2-6; D ambiguous. Material: peripheral blood. The CDR3 DNA sequence: TGTGCCAGCAGTTTAGCCGGGGCCAACGTCCTGACTTTC. It specifies CASSLAGANVLTF.